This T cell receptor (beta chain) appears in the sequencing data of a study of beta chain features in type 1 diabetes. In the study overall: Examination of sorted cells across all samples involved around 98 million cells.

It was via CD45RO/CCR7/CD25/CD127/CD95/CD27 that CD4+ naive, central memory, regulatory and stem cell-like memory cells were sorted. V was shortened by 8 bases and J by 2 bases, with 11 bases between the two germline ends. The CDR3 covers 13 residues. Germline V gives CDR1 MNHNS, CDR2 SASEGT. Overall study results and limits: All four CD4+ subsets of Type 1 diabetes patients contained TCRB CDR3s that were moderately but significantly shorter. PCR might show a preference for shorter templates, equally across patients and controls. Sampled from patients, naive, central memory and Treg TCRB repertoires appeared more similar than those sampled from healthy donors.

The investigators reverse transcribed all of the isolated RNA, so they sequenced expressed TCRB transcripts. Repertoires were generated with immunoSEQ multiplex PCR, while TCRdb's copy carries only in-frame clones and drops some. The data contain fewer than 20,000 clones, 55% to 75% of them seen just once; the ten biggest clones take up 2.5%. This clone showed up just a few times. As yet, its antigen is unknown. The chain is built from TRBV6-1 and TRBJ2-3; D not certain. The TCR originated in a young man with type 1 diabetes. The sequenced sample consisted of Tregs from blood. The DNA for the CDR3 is TGTGCCAGCCGGTACCCTGTCACAGATACGCAGTATTTT. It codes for CASRYPVTDTQYF.